The clone carrying this TCR beta chain has only one observation. Its antigen remains unidentified. This entry belongs to a study of beta chain features in type 1 diabetes. The study, taken as a whole, reports: Whether HLA type affects TCRB rearrangement stayed undetermined in the present work. For Type 1 diabetes patients, all four CD4+ subsets carried TCRB CDR3s that were moderately but significantly shorter.

The germline V gene encodes CDR1 MNHEY and CDR2 SMNVEV (reference sequence). Trimming took 4 bases from V and 4 from J, leaving 10 bases between them. The CDR3 runs 13 residues. TCRB transcripts that were expressed got sequenced, as all of the isolated RNA had been reverse transcribed. This table comes from immunoSEQ multiplex PCR, and its TCRdb copy is limited to in-frame clones, with some not included. The data show about 650,000 clones, around 12% seen once. The receptor comes from a young man with type 1 diabetes. The V call is TRBV27, the J call TRBJ1-2, with D hard to call. Sequencing was performed on naive CD4+ T cells from blood. The CDR3 region has the DNA TGTGCCAGCAGTTCCGGAGACCCCTATGGCTACACCTTC. It translates to CASSSGDPYGYTF.